This entry lists 11 T cell receptor beta chains sequenced from one sample in a study of T cell repertoires in cytomegalovirus infection (dated by TCRdb to about 2019). Sequencing instrument: Illumina HiSeq 1500. TCRdb's own reprocessing of the public reads used fastp at Q25 and MiXCR and kept productive beta chains. Rows with one shared CDR3 protein collapse into an entry with the most common genes and DNA. The sample includes about 140,000 distinct CDR3 sequences, with roughly 6.5% observed a single time. The ten largest clones add up to roughly 18% of the sample. Sequencing used PBMCs. The receptor source for this set is a human donor in good health (CMV status not recorded). Some clones in this sample may be carry-over from other donors' samples.

There are many counts of this clonotype. The chain joins TRBV7-3 to TRBJ2-3; 11 bases map to TRBD2. V lost 4 bases, J lost 4 bases, and 7 bases stayed unmatched. Per germline, CDR1 SGHTA and CDR2 FQGTGA. This CDR3 region has 16 residues. The CDR3 DNA reads as TGTGCCAGCAGCTGGAGTAGCGGGGGGGGAGCAGATACGCAGTATTTT. Its protein is CASSWSSGGGADTQYF.

The table lists this clonotype with a few counts. The chain joins TRBV20-1 to TRBJ1-3; TRBD1 is a possible D gene (5 bases). Germline CDR1 DFQATT, CDR2 SNEGSKA (reference sequence). Deletions cut 6 bases from V and 0 bases from J, with 12 bases between. This CDR3 spans 14 amino acids. CDR3 sequence reads: CSAVRGDSGNTIYF. CDR3 nucleotides: TGCAGTGCCGTAAGAGGGGACTCTGGAAACACCATATATTTT.

In its sample, this clonotype was seen many times. This chain uses TRBV7-9 with TRBJ1-6, with 8 bases aligning to TRBD1. Germline CDR1 is SEHNR and CDR2 is FQNEAQ (reference sequence). Trimming cost V 2 bases and J 8 bases; bases outside gene matches: 8. This CDR3 comprises 16 residues. This chain's CDR3 is CASSLLVGTGYSPLHF. CDR3 coding DNA: TGTGCCAGCAGCTTATTGGTCGGGACAGGTTATTCACCCCTCCACTTT.

This clonotype occurred many times. The CDR3 sequence is CAISEGRGVKVGEKLFF. The DNA of the CDR3 is TGTGCCATCAGTGAGGGCAGGGGAGTGAAGGTCGGTGAAAAACTGTTTTTT. This chain joins TRBV10-3 and TRBJ1-4; TRBD1 is a possible D gene (6 bases). Trimming cost V 2 bases and J 7 bases, with 20 bases left between them. This CDR3 region has 17 residues. Looked up from germline, CDR1 is ENHRY and CDR2 is SYGVKD.

This chain uses TRBV10-3 with TRBJ1-1; D uncertain. Germline V gene sequence: CDR1 ENHRY, CDR2 SYGVKD. The V end was cut by 10 bases, the J end by 1 base, with 7 bases between. This CDR3 comprises 11 residues. The CDR3 sequence is CATIENTEAFF. Written as DNA, the CDR3 is TGTGCCACTATTGAGAACACTGAAGCTTTCTTT.

The table lists this clonotype with many counts. J is TRBJ1-1 and V is TRBV7-8; 8 positions match TRBD1. The CDR3 has 15 residues. Germline trimming cut 4 bases from V and 7 bases from J; bases unmatched to any gene: 11. The germline gives CDR1 SGHVS, CDR2 FQNEAQ. The CDR3 DNA reads as TGTGCCAGCAGCTCGACAGGGGCTCATCATGGTGAAGCTTTCTTT. Translation gives CASSSTGAHHGEAFF.

At least ten counts were recorded for this clonotype. V and J are TRBV19 and TRBJ2-1, with D possibly matching TRBD1 (6 bases). The CDR3 runs to 16 residues. CDR1 LNHDA and CDR2 SQIVND come from the germline V gene (reference sequence). V shed 7 bases and J shed 3 bases, with 19 bases lying between them. The CDR3 coding sequence is TGTGCCAGTAAGGGGGAAAACCCGACGATCTACAATGAGCAGTTCTTC. Translating it yields CASKGENPTIYNEQFF.

This clonotype came up many times. V usage is TRBV7-2 and J usage is TRBJ2-7; the D gene is possibly TRBD2 (8 bases). There are 18 residues in the CDR3. Trimming shortened V by 6 bases and J by 6 bases, and 30 bases separated the two germline ends. From germline, CDR1 is SGHTA and CDR2 FQGNSA. CDR3 sequence reads: CASSQSGGQSVLGSEQYF. In DNA form, the CDR3 reads TGTGCCAGCAGTCAAAGCGGGGGACAGTCCGTGCTGGGGAGCGAGCAGTACTTC.

J is TRBJ2-7 and V is TRBV5-8, with a weak D call TRBD2 (6 bases). Trimming took 4 bases from V and 1 from J, leaving 15 bases between them. The germline V gene has CDR1 SGHTS and CDR2 YDEGEE. The length of the CDR3 is 15 residues. CDR3 sequence (DNA): TGTGCCAGCAGCCCGCGGTCGGGGACTTCCTACGAGCAGTACTTC. Encoded protein: CASSPRSGTSYEQYF.

This clonotype was found a few times. V is TRBV5-1 and J is TRBJ2-5; no firm D call. Between the trimmed V and J ends, which lost 0 bases and 0 bases, there was a span of 6 bases. The germline V gene encodes CDR1 SGHRS and CDR2 YFSETQ. The CDR3 contains 14 residues. The CDR3 sequence: CASSLVGNQETQYF. CDR3 DNA sequence: TGCGCCAGCAGCTTGGTGGGGAACCAAGAGACCCAGTACTTC.

This clonotype was observed a handful of times. The chain links TRBV12-3 or TRBV12-4 to TRBJ1-5, with a possible D match to TRBD1 (5 bases). V was cut by 5 bases and J by 5 bases, with 13 bases left in between. The CDR3 has 14 amino acids. CDR3 coding DNA: TGTGCCAGCAGTCTAAGGGGCGGCTATCAGCCCCAGCATTTT. Translation gives CASSLRGGYQPQHF.